What follows are 28 T cell receptor beta chains derived from one specimen sequenced in a study of blood T cells in healthy people across ages. The use of a sample-barcoded 5' primer and a J-beta primer mix characterized a second PCR of roughly 7 to 11 cycles. TCRdb reprocessed the 5' RACE reads via MiXCR and lists one record per CDR3 protein. The sample has about a million distinct CDR3 sequences, about two fifths seen once; the top ten hold over 10%. Sequencing was done on a sample of blood. The receptor set was obtained from a man in his late teens or twenties in good health.

This CDR3 reads CSASQRGSPYEQFF. The CDR3 nucleotides are TGCAGTGCTAGCCAAAGGGGATCACCCTACGAGCAGTTCTTC. J is TRBJ2-1 and V is TRBV20-1, with TRBD1 as a possible D gene (5 bases). Germline V lookup: CDR1 DFQATT, CDR2 SNEGSKA (reference sequence). The V gene lost 3 bases and the J gene lost 10 bases, with 19 bases spanning the gap. The CDR3 runs 14 residues.

There are a few counts of this clonotype. This rearrangement joins TRBV9 to TRBJ2-1, with D maybe TRBD1 (6 bases). The CDR3 sequence is 14 residues long. Germline V gene lookup returns CDR1 SGDLS and CDR2 YYNGEE. The ends were cut back, 6 bases at V and 7 bases at J, with 17 bases in the middle. CDR3 sequence: CASNPETGFNEQFF. DNA for the CDR3: TGTGCCAGCAACCCCGAAACAGGGTTTAATGAGCAGTTCTTC. The complete variable domain, with remaining parts taken from reference TRBV9 and TRBJ2-1, reads DSGVTQTPKHLITATGQRVTLRCSPRSGDLSVYWYQQSLDQGLQFLIQYYNGEERAKGNILERFSAQQFPDLHSELNLSSLELGDSALYFCASNPETGFNEQFFGPGTRLTVL.

CDR3 sequence (DNA): TGCGCCAGCAGCTTGGCTGCGCTCTTACAAGAGACCCAGTACTTC. It specifies CASSLAALLQETQYF. V and J are TRBV5-1 and TRBJ2-5; D unclear. The CDR3 has 15 residues. V gave up 0 bases and J gave up 2 bases, with 11 bases separating them. Looked up from germline, CDR1 is SGHRS and CDR2 is YFSETQ.

This clonotype occurred many times. This chain links TRBV5-6 with TRBJ1-1; the D is unclear. Per the germline V gene, CDR1 is SGHDT and CDR2 is YYEEEE. V shed 6 bases and J shed 4 bases, with 13 bases lying between them. CDR3 length equals 13 residues. Here the CDR3 DNA reads TGTGCCAGCACCCTTGCTCGGAGCACTGAAGCTTTCTTT. Translating gives CASTLARSTEAFF.

J is TRBJ2-1 and V is TRBV5-6; the match to TRBD1 covers 7 bases. V dropped 0 bases and J dropped 9; count of bases not matched to a gene: 6. There are 14 residues in the CDR3. The V gene's germline CDR1 is SGHDT and CDR2 YYEEEE. CDR3 in DNA: TGTGCCAGCAGCTTGGGGACAGGCGTCGGTGAGCAGTTCTTC. This sequence encodes CASSLGTGVGEQFF.

The rearrangement links TRBV6-6 to TRBJ2-7, with D maybe TRBD2 (6 bases). This CDR3 has 15 residues. CDR1 and CDR2 from the germline V gene are MNHNY and SVGAGI (reference sequence). V lost 2 bases and J lost 7, with 18 bases in between. CDR3 sequence (DNA): TGTGCCAGCAGTTACGGGACTTTCCAACACAATGAGCAGTACTTC. This codes for CASSYGTFQHNEQYF.

This chain links TRBV6-4 with TRBJ1-2; D may be TRBD1 (6 bases). Between the trimmed V and J ends, which lost 2 bases and 2 bases, there was a span of 12 bases. Looked up from germline, CDR1 is MRHNA and CDR2 is SNTAGT. CDR3 size: 15 residues. The CDR3 reads CASSDAGVGNYGYTF. Written as DNA, the CDR3 is TGTGCCAGCAGTGACGCAGGGGTAGGCAACTATGGCTACACCTTC.

V gene TRBV4-2 combines with J gene TRBJ2-1; D is undetermined. Per germline, CDR1 LGHNA and CDR2 YNFKEQ. Trimming cost V 7 bases and J 6 bases, with 10 bases left between them. There are 12 residues in the CDR3. As DNA, the CDR3 is TGTGCCAGCACCGGACCGATCAATGAGCAGTTCTTC. This codes for CASTGPINEQFF.

This clonotype appeared a few times. The DNA is omitted, as the CDR3 cannot be located on it reliably, and the CDR3 follows TCRdb's listing. The gene calls are TRBV28 and TRBJ1-1; the table assigns TRBD1, which was not confirmed against the DNA. Germline V lookup: CDR1 MDHEN, CDR2 SYDVKM. The CDR3 length is 16 residues, termini included. This CDR3 reads CASSSVLGEWEAEAFF.

In this sample, this clonotype turned up once. This chain connects TRBV6-2 or TRBV6-3 to TRBJ1-2, with 7 positions matching TRBD1. From germline, CDR1 is MNHEY and CDR2 SVGEGT. The V and J ends lost 8 bases and 13 bases, in that order; junction bases with no gene match: 10. The CDR3 is 11 amino acids. The CDR3 loop is CASRQGDGCTF. In nucleotides, the CDR3 is TGTGCCAGCCGACAGGGAGATGGTTGCACCTTC.

J is TRBJ2-4 and V is TRBV7-2; 8 bases align to TRBD2. V shed 2 bases and J 5 bases; nucleotides not matched to a gene: 5. Germline loops: CDR1 SGHTA, CDR2 FQGNSA. The CDR3 is 15 amino acids. The CDR3 DNA is TGTGCCAGCAGCTTAAGGGCGGGGGGAGAAAACATTCAGTACTTC. Its protein is CASSLRAGGENIQYF.

There are many counts of this clonotype. V usage is TRBV6-1 and J usage is TRBJ1-2; D gene uncertain. V was cut by 9 bases and J by 2 bases, with 10 bases left in between. This CDR3 contains 12 residues. The germline gives CDR1 MNHNS, CDR2 SASEGT. For the CDR3, the DNA is TGTGCCAGTGGTATCAGGAACTATGGCTACACCTTC. As protein: CASGIRNYGYTF.

V gene TRBV7-8 combines with J gene TRBJ2-1; a possible D gene is TRBD2 (7 bases). The CDR3 extends over 15 amino acids. V was trimmed by 5 bases and J by 3 bases, leaving 14 bases between them. Per the germline V gene, CDR1 is SGHVS and CDR2 is FQNEAQ. CDR3 in DNA: TGTGCCAGCAGCCCCCGGGGGGCGGACTACAATGAGCAGTTCTTC. Amino acids: CASSPRGADYNEQFF.

This clonotype occurred a few times. This CDR3 is CASRSPSRGYTF. The CDR3 DNA reads TGTGCCAGCAGAAGCCCCTCTCGGGGCTACACCTTC. The chain carries TRBV25-1 and TRBJ1-2; D unclear. Germline assignment: CDR1 MGHDK and CDR2 SYGVNS. The CDR3 is 12 amino acids. The germline V and J ends were trimmed by 6 bases and 8 bases, with 13 bases remaining between them.

The chain combines TRBV2 with TRBJ1-6; D possibly corresponds to TRBD1 (6 bases). This CDR3 has 16 amino acids. Germline CDR1 reads SNHLY; CDR2 reads FYNNEI. Trimming left V 6 bases short and J 0 bases short, with 12 bases between. The CDR3 spells CASSTGSGSYNSPLHF. In DNA form, the CDR3 reads TGTGCCAGCAGCACAGGGTCGGGCTCCTATAATTCACCCCTCCACTTT.

V is TRBV12-3 or TRBV12-4 and J is TRBJ2-4, with 7 bases fitting TRBD2. V gave up 6 bases and J gave up 5 bases; unmatched junction bases: 4. The CDR3 runs 13 residues. CDR3 DNA: TGTGCCAGCAGCACTGGACTAGAAAACATTCAGTACTTC. Translating gives CASSTGLENIQYF.

This clonotype was seen only a few times. The chain has TRBV6-2 or TRBV6-3 and TRBJ2-7; D is possibly TRBD1 (5 bases). V shed 2 bases and J shed 3 bases, with 11 bases lying between them. Germline CDR1 and CDR2: MNHEY and SVGEGT. The CDR3 is 14 residues long. CDR3 protein: CASSYQGNIYEQYF. CDR3 nucleotides: TGTGCCAGCAGTTACCAGGGCAACATCTACGAGCAGTACTTC.

A few counts support this clonotype. The chain is built from TRBV20-1 and TRBJ1-4; possible D gene TRBD1, 6 bases. This CDR3 is 16 amino acids long. Deletions cut 5 bases from V and 5 bases from J, with 21 bases between. The germline V gene encodes CDR1 DFQATT and CDR2 SNEGSKA (reference sequence). CDR3 coding DNA: TGCAGTGCTTTACGACCGGAGGGGGGCTCAAATGAAAAACTGTTTTTT. This gives the protein CSALRPEGGSNEKLFF.

This clonotype was observed a handful of times. V usage is TRBV6-5 and J usage is TRBJ1-5; D call uncertain. The CDR3 covers 15 residues. The V and J ends lost 0 bases and 7 bases respectively, with 13 bases between them. From germline, CDR1 is MNHEY and CDR2 SVGAGI. DNA for the CDR3: TGTGCCAGCAGTTACTCTGGGTCTCTTGAACAGCCCCAGCATTTT. It translates to CASSYSGSLEQPQHF.

The chain has TRBV4-1 and TRBJ1-4; TRBD1 aligns across 7 bases. There are 14 residues in the CDR3. Per germline, CDR1 MGHRA and CDR2 YSYEKL. V shed 1 base, J shed 10 bases, and the junction held 6 bases outside the gene matches. CDR3 region: CASSQGQGVGKLFF. CDR3 coding DNA: TGCGCCAGCAGCCAAGGGCAGGGGGTTGGAAAACTGTTTTTT.

The chain has TRBV6-2 or TRBV6-3 and TRBJ2-5; 8 nucleotides line up with TRBD1. Per germline, CDR1 MNHEY and CDR2 SVGEGT. The V and J ends lost 0 bases and 5 bases, in that order; junction bases with no gene match: 8. The CDR3 covers 16 residues. The CDR3 DNA reads TGTGCCAGCAGTTACTCGCAGGGGGCCAACGATGAGACCCAGTACTTC. Translation gives CASSYSQGANDETQYF.

In DNA, the CDR3 is TGCAGTGCTAGAGATCGGCGGCAGCACAATGAGCAGTTCTTC. It yields the protein CSARDRRQHNEQFF. The chain is built from TRBV20-1 and TRBJ2-1; D is ambiguous. Germline CDR1 DFQATT, CDR2 SNEGSKA (reference sequence). This CDR3 is 14 amino acids long. Trimming stripped 0 bases from V and 5 bases from J, with 11 bases between.

This clonotype was detected a few times. The chain has TRBV4-2 and TRBJ2-1; 7 nucleotides agree with TRBD1. This CDR3 spans 17 amino acids. The germline V gene encodes CDR1 LGHNA and CDR2 YNFKEQ. V was clipped by 4 bases and J by 2 bases; unmatched bases: 11. The CDR3 region is CASSLLLGQVPYNEQFF. CDR3 bases: TGTGCCAGCAGCCTTCTGCTCGGACAGGTCCCCTACAATGAGCAGTTCTTC.

The J gene is TRBJ1-2, the V gene TRBV6-2 or TRBV6-3; D unresolved. The CDR3 loop spans 14 amino acids. Germline CDR1 is MNHEY and CDR2 is SVGEGT. Trimming stripped 7 bases from V and 6 bases from J, with 18 bases between. CDR3 protein: CASTLPRRDHGYTF. The CDR3 region has the DNA TGTGCCAGCACCTTACCTAGAAGGGATCATGGCTACACCTTC.

CDR3 loop: CASSLITRGTERFGYTF. In DNA form, the CDR3 reads TGTGCCAGCAGTTTGATTACACGAGGGACAGAGCGTTTCGGCTACACCTTC. The V and J genes are TRBV12-3 or TRBV12-4 and TRBJ1-2; 7 nucleotides match TRBD1. The CDR3 sequence is 17 residues long. V lost 3 bases, J lost 8 bases, and 18 bases stayed unmatched.

The chain links TRBV4-3 to TRBJ1-6; no clear D. Germline V gives CDR1 LGHNA, CDR2 YSLEER. The CDR3 is made up of 17 amino acids. The germline V and J ends were trimmed by 0 bases and 0 bases, with 9 bases remaining between them. CDR3 loop: CASSQDWSSSYNSPLHF. CDR3 DNA sequence: TGCGCCAGCAGCCAAGATTGGAGTAGCTCCTATAATTCACCCCTCCACTTT.

This clonotype has more than one count but fewer than ten. The gene calls are TRBV28 and TRBJ1-3; D might be TRBD1 (5 bases). V was trimmed by 11 bases and J by 3 bases, leaving 17 bases between them. The germline V gene has CDR1 MDHEN and CDR2 SYDVKM. The CDR3 totals 14 residues. CDR3 nucleotide sequence: TGTGCCGGTCTTAGTAGGGGAAGTGGAAACACCATATATTTT. As protein: CAGLSRGSGNTIYF.

The CDR3 is CASTFSGTPPYGYTF. In DNA, the CDR3 is TGTGCCAGTACCTTCTCCGGGACACCGCCCTATGGCTACACCTTC. The chain employs TRBV19 and TRBJ1-2; a weak D match, TRBD1 (6 bases). Germline CDR1 is LNHDA and CDR2 is SQIVND (reference sequence). V lost 7 bases, J lost 4 bases, and 19 bases lay in between. The CDR3 is 15 residues long. Using reference TRBV19 and TRBJ1-2 for the parts outside the CDR3, the full variable domain is DGGITQSPKYLFRKEGQNVTLSCEQNLNHDAMYWYRQDPGQGLRLIYYSQIVNDFQKGDIAEGYSVSREKKESFPLTVTSAQKNPTAFYLCASTFSGTPPYGYTFGSGTRLTVV.